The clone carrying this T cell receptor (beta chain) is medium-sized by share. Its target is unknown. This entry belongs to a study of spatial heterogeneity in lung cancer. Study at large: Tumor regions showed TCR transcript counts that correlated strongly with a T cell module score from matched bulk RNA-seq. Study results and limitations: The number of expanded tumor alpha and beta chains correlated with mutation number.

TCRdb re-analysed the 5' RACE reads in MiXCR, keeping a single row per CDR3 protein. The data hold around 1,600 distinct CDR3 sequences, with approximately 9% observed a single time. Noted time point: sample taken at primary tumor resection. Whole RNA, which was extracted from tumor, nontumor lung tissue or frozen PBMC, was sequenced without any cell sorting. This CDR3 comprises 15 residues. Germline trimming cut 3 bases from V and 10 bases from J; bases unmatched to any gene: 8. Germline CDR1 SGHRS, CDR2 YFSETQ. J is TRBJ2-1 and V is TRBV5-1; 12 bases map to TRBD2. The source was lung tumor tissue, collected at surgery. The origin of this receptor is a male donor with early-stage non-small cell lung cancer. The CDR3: CASSSPGLAGREQFF. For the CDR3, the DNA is TGCGCCAGCAGCTCCCCGGGACTAGCGGGTAGGGAGCAGTTCTTC.